This T cell receptor beta chain originates from a study of T-cell reconstitution after alpha-beta-depleted transplantation in children. CDR1 and CDR2 from the germline V gene are MNHEY and SVGEGT. Trimming removed 5 bases from V and 1 base from J, with 11 bases in between. The CDR3 is 14 amino acids. It was with unique molecular identifiers that the TCRbeta library was prepared. TCRdb passed the PCR reads through MiXCR, listing each CDR3 protein once. The data show some 530,000 distinct CDR3 sequences, around 13% seen once. The V call is TRBV6-2 or TRBV6-3, the J call TRBJ2-5, with a weak D call TRBD2 (6 bases). The receptor comes from a human donor who donated a stem cell graft to a child with combined immunodeficiency. The sequencing used PBMCs from the stem cell graft donor, collected from the stem cell graft. In DNA form, the CDR3 reads TGTGCCAGCAGTCCCGGGGGAATCCAAGAGACCCAGTACTTC. It yields the protein CASSPGGIQETQYF.